This TCR beta chain derives from a study of T cell changes during pregnancy in multiple sclerosis. The CDR3 is 13 amino acids. Germline CDR1 reads LNHDA; CDR2 reads SQIVND (reference sequence). V lost 4 bases to trimming and J lost 4 bases; unmatched junction nucleotides: 1. Sequencing used immunoSEQ multiplex PCR; TCRdb keeps in-frame clones, though not all of them. The table lists around 61,000 clones, under 95% of them singletons. The receptor was derived from a female donor in good health, enrolled as a control in a pregnancy study. The sequencing here drew on peripheral blood, taken in the third trimester of pregnancy. The gene calls are TRBV19 and TRBJ1-2, with 9 bases that match TRBD1. The CDR3 bases are TGTGCCAGTAGTAACAGGGGGCTCTATGGCTACACCTTC. It is translated as CASSNRGLYGYTF.